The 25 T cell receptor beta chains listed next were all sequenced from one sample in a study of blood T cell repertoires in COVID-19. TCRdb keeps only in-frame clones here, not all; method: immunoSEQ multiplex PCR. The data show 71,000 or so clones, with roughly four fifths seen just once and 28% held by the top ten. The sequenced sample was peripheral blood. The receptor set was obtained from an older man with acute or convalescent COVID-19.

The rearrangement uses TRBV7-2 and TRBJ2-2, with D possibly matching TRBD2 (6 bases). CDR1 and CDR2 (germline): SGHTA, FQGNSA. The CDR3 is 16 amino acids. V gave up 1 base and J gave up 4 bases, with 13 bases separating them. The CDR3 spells CASSLVSGGGTGELFF. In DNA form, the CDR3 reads TGTGCCAGCAGCTTAGTGTCCGGGGGAGGCACCGGGGAGCTGTTTTTT.

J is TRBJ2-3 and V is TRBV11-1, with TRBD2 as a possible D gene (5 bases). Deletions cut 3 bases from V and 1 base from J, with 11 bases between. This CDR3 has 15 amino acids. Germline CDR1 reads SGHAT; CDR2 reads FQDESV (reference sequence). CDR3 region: CASSFDLAGTDTQYF. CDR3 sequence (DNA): TGTGCCAGCAGCTTCGATCTAGCCGGCACAGATACGCAGTATTTT.

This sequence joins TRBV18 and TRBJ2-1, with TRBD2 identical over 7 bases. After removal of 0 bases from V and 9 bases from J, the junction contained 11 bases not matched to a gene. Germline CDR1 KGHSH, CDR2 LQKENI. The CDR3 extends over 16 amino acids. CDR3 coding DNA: TGTGCCAGCTCACCACCGGGACTACCCACGATACCTGAGCAGTTCTTC. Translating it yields CASSPPGLPTIPEQFF.

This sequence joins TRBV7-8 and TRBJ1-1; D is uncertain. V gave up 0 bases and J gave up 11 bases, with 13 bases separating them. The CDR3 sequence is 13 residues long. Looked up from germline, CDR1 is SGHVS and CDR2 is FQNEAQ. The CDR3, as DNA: TGTGCCAGCAGCTTAGCGCAACGGGGAGAGGCTTTCTTT. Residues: CASSLAQRGEAFF. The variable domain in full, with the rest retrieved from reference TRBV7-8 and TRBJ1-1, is GAGVSQSPRYKVAKRGQDVALRCDPISGHVSLFWYQQALGQGPEFLTYFQNEAQLDKSGLPSDRFFAERPEGSVSTLKIQRTQQEDSAVYLCASSLAQRGEAFFGQGTRLTVV.

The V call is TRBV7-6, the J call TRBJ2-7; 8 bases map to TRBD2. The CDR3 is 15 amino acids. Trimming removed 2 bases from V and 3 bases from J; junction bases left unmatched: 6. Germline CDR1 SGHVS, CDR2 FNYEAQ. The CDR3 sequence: CASSLQSGSHYEQYF. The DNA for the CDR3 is TGTGCCAGCAGCTTACAGAGCGGGAGTCACTACGAGCAGTACTTC.

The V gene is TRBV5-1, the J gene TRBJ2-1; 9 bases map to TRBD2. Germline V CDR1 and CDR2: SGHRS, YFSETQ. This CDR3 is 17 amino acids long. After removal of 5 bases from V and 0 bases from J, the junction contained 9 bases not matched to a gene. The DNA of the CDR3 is TGCGCCAGCAGACGCAGTAATAGCGGGAGCTCCTACAATGAGCAGTTCTTC. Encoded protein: CASRRSNSGSSYNEQFF.

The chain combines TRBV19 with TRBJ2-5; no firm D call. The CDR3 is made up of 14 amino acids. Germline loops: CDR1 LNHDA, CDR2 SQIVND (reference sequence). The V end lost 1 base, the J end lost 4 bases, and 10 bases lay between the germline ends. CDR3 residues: CASSIVTRPETQYF. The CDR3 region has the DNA TGTGCCAGTAGTATAGTTACACGCCCAGAGACCCAGTACTTC.

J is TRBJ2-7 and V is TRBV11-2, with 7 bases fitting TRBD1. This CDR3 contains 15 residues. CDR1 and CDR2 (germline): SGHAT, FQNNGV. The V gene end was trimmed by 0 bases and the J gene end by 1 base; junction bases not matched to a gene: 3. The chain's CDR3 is CASSLDVGQSYEQYF. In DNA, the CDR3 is TGTGCCAGCAGCTTAGATGTGGGACAGTCCTACGAGCAGTACTTC.

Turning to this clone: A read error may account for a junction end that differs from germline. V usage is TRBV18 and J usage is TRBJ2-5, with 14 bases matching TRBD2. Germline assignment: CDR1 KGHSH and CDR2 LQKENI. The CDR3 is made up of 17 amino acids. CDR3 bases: TGTGCCAGCTCTCCACGACTAGCGGGAGGGAGACAAGAGACCCAGTACTTC. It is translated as CASSPRLAGGRQETQYF.

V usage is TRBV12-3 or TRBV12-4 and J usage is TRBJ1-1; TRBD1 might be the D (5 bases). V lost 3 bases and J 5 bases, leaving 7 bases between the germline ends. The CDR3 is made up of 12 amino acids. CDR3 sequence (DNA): TGTGCCAGCAGTTTTGGGGGGACTGAAGCTTTCTTT. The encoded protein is CASSFGGTEAFF.

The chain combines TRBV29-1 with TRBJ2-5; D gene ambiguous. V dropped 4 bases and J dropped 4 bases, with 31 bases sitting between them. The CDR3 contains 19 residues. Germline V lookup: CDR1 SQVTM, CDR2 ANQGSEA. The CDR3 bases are TGCAGCGTTGCGGTTTTAGCCGCCATTGAGTCCACGTGGTTAGAGACCCAGTACTTC. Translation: CSVAVLAAIESTWLETQYF.

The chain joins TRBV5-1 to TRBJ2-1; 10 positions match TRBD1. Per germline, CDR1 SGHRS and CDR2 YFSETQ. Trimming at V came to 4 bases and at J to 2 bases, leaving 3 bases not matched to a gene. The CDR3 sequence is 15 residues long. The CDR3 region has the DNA TGCGCCAGCAGCGTAGGACAGGGGGCCTACAATGAGCAGTTCTTC. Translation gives CASSVGQGAYNEQFF.

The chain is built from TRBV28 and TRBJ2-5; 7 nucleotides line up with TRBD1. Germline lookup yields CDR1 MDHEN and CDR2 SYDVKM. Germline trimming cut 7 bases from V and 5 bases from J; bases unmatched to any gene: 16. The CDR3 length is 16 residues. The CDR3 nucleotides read TGTGCCAGCACCCACCGACAGGGAGAATTTACGGAGACCCAGTACTTC. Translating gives CASTHRQGEFTETQYF.

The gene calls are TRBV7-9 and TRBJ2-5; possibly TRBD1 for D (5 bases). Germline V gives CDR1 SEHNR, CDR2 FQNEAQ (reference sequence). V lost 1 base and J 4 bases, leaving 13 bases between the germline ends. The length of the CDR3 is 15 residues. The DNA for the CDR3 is TGTGCCAGCAGCTTAGATCCAGGGAACGGAGAGACCCAGTACTTC. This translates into CASSLDPGNGETQYF. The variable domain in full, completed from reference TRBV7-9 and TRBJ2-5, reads DTGVSQNPRHKITKRGQNVTFRCDPISEHNRLYWYRQTLGQGPEFLTYFQNEAQLEKSRLLSDRFSAERPKGSFSTLEIQRTEQGDSAMYLCASSLDPGNGETQYFGPGTRLLVL.

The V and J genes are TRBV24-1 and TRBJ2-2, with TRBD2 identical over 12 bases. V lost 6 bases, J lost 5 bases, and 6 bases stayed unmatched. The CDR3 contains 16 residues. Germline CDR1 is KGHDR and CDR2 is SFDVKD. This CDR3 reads CATSHLAGGLTGELFF. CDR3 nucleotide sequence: TGTGCCACCAGTCACCTAGCGGGAGGGTTAACCGGGGAGCTGTTTTTT.

CDR3 amino acids: CASSQQTGSNQPQHF. CDR3 bases: TGTGCCAGCAGCCAACAGACAGGCAGCAATCAGCCCCAGCATTTT. The chain uses TRBV3-1 (or the pseudogene TRBV3-2) and TRBJ1-5, with a possible D match to TRBD1 (6 bases). Germline V gene data show CDR1 as LGHDT and CDR2 as YNNKEL (reference sequence). Trimming cost V 2 bases and J 1 base, with 9 bases left between them. The length of the CDR3 is 15 residues.

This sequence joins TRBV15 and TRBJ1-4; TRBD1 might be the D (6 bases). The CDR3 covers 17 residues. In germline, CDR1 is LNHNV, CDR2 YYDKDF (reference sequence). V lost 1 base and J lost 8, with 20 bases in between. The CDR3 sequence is CATSRAASGVSGEKLFF. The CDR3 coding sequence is TGTGCCACCAGCAGAGCGGCTTCAGGGGTATCAGGGGAAAAACTGTTTTTT.

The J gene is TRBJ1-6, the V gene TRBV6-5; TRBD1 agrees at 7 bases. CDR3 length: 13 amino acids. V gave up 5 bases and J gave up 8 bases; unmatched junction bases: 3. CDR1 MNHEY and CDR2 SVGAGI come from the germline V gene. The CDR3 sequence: CASSPTGDSPLHF. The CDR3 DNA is TGTGCCAGCAGTCCTACAGGGGATTCACCCCTCCACTTT.

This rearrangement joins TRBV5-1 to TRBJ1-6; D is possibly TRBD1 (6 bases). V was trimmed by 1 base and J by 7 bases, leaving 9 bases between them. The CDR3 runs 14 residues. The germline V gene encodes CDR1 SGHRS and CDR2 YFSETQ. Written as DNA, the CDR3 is TGCGCCAGCAGCTTGCAGGGGCTGAATTCACCCCTCCACTTT. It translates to CASSLQGLNSPLHF.

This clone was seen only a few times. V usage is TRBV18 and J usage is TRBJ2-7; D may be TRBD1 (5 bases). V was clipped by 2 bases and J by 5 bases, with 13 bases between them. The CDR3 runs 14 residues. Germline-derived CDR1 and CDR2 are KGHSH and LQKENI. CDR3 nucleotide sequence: TGTGCCAGCTCACCAGCCGCAGGGCCCCACGAGCAGTACTTC. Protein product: CASSPAAGPHEQYF.

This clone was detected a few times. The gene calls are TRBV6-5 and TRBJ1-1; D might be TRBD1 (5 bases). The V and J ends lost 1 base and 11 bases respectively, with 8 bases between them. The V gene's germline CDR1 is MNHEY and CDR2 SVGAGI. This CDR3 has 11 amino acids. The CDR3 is CASSYLGGAFF. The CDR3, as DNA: TGTGCCAGCAGTTACTTGGGGGGGGCTTTCTTT.

For the CDR3, the DNA is TGTGCCAGCACGGGTCGCGGCCCCGGGGAGACCCAGTACTTC. This codes for CASTGRGPGETQYF. The chain links TRBV11-1 to TRBJ2-5; D gene unclear. Germline CDR1 SGHAT, CDR2 FQDESV (reference sequence). Trimming removed 7 bases from V and 5 bases from J, with 17 bases in between. CDR3 length equals 14 residues.

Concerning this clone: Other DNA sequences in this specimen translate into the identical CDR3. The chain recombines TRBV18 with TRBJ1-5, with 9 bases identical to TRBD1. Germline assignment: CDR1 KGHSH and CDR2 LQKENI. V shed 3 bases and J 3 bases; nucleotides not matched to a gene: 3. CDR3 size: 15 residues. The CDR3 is CASSPGTGNNQPQHF. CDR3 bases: TGTGCCAGCTCACCGGGGACAGGGAACAATCAGCCCCAGCATTTT.

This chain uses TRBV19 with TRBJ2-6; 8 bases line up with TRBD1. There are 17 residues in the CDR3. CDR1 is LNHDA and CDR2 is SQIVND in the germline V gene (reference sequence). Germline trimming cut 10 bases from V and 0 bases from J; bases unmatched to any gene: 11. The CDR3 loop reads CATGPQGASSGANVLTF. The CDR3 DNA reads TGTGCCACCGGACCCCAGGGGGCATCCTCTGGGGCCAACGTCCTGACTTTC.

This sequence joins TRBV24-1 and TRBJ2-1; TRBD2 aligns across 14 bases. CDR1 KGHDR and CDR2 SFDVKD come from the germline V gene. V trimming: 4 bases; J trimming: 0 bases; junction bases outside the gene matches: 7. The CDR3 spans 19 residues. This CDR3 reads CATSDSPGTSGSSYNEQFF. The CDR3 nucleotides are TGTGCCACCAGTGACTCACCCGGGACTAGCGGGAGCTCCTACAATGAGCAGTTCTTC.